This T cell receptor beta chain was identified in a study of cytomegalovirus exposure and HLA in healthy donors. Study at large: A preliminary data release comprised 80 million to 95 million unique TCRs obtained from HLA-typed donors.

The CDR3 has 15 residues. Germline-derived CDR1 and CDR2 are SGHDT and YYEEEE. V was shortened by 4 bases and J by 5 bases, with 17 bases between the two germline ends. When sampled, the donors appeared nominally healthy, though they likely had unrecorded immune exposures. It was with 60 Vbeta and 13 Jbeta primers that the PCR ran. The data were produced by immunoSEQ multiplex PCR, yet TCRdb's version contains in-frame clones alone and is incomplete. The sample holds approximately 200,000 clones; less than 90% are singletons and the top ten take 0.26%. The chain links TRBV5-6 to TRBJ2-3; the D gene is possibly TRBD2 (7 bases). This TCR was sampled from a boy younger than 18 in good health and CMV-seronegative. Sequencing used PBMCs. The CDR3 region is CASSLPGGWGDTQYF. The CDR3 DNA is TGTGCCAGCAGCCTCCCGGGGGGCTGGGGAGATACGCAGTATTTT.